A single sample gave rise to the 21 T cell receptor beta chains below, sequenced in a study of shared clonotypes between healthy human individuals. Assay: immunoSEQ multiplex PCR; the TCRdb copy retains only in-frame clones and omits some. The data hold roughly 1.5 million clones, with 95% to 99% observed a single time. The sample taken for sequencing was naive CD4+ T cells sorted from blood. The subset here: CD45RA+ positively selected. The receptors stem from a man between 25 and 39 years old in good health.

This clone has just one count. The chain couples TRBV6-5 to TRBJ2-1; D is possibly TRBD2 (5 bases). Germline CDR1 MNHEY, CDR2 SVGAGI. Trimming removed 2 bases at V and 7 bases at J, with 15 bases between. The CDR3 is 15 amino acids. In nucleotides, the CDR3 is TGTGCCAGCAGTTACGCCCGGGCAAGGGAGAATGAGCAGTTCTTC. Translated, it gives CASSYARARENEQFF.

A note on this clone: At the DNA level, this CDR3 is encoded by other sequences in the same sample as well. The chain couples TRBV28 to TRBJ1-1; tentative D call: TRBD1 (6 bases). Germline CDR1 is MDHEN and CDR2 is SYDVKM. Trimming took 4 bases from V and 0 from J, leaving 9 bases between them. CDR3 length: 14 residues. CDR3 bases: TGTGCCAGCAGTTCTACAGGGATGAACACTGAAGCTTTCTTT. Translating it yields CASSSTGMNTEAFF.

The rearrangement uses TRBV27 and TRBJ1-2; 8 nucleotides line up with TRBD1. Germline-derived CDR1 and CDR2 are MNHEY and SMNVEV (reference sequence). V shed 9 bases, J shed 7 bases, and the junction held 13 bases outside the gene matches. This CDR3 is 14 amino acids long. This CDR3 reads CASALRDRISGYTF. CDR3 coding DNA: TGTGCCAGTGCACTCCGGGACAGGATATCTGGCTACACCTTC.

This clone was seen only once. This rearrangement joins TRBV19 to TRBJ2-1; D may be TRBD1 (5 bases). Trimming left V 5 bases short and J 7 bases short, with 21 bases between. CDR3 length: 16 residues. Per the germline V gene, CDR1 is LNHDA and CDR2 is SQIVND (reference sequence). The CDR3 loop reads CASSVLDGGAMNEQFF. CDR3 coding DNA: TGTGCCAGTAGTGTTTTGGATGGTGGGGCTATGAATGAGCAGTTCTTC.

The rearrangement joins TRBV7-2 to TRBJ1-1; D not certain. The CDR3 sequence is 15 residues long. From germline, CDR1 is SGHTA and CDR2 FQGNSA. V gave up 5 bases and J gave up 4 bases, with 17 bases separating them. CDR3: CASSLRFGVITEAFF. The CDR3 nucleotides are TGTGCCAGCAGCCTAAGGTTTGGGGTTATCACTGAAGCTTTCTTT.

This chain uses TRBV9 with TRBJ2-3; maybe TRBD1 (6 bases). This CDR3 is built from 16 residues. Trimming left V 3 bases short and J 2 bases short, with 16 bases between. From germline, CDR1 is SGDLS and CDR2 YYNGEE. The CDR3 sequence is CASSAGPQGSTDTQYF. CDR3 DNA sequence: TGTGCCAGCAGCGCCGGACCACAGGGATCCACAGATACGCAGTATTTT.

The V and J genes are TRBV5-1 and TRBJ2-7; D could derive from TRBD1 or TRBD2 (5 bases each). Per the germline V gene, CDR1 is SGHRS and CDR2 is YFSETQ. V shed 0 bases and J shed 0 bases, with 10 bases lying between them. This CDR3 contains 15 residues. This CDR3 is CASSLGSRGSYEQYF. CDR3 DNA sequence: TGCGCCAGCAGCTTGGGGTCGAGGGGCTCCTACGAGCAGTACTTC.

Turning to this clone: This same CDR3 is encoded by further DNA sequences in the sample. The chain carries TRBV7-9 and TRBJ2-7; TRBD1 agrees at 9 bases. Germline V gene sequence: CDR1 SEHNR, CDR2 FQNEAQ (reference sequence). V trimming: 1 base; J trimming: 4 bases; junction bases outside the gene matches: 2. This CDR3 region has 14 residues. CDR3: CASSLGQGGYEQYF. The CDR3 DNA follows: TGTGCCAGCAGCTTAGGACAGGGGGGGTACGAGCAGTACTTC.

CDR3 protein: CASALTGGIYEQYF. The CDR3, as DNA: TGCGCCAGCGCGCTAACTGGCGGGATCTACGAGCAGTACTTC. The rearrangement joins TRBV5-1 to TRBJ2-7, with D tentatively TRBD2 (6 bases). The length of the CDR3 is 14 residues. Germline loops: CDR1 SGHRS, CDR2 YFSETQ. The V end was cut by 7 bases, the J end by 3 bases, with 17 bases between. Based on the CDR3 plus reference TRBV5-1 and TRBJ2-7, the full variable domain is KAGVTQTPRYLIKTRGQQVTLSCSPISGHRSVSWYQQTPGQGLQFLFEYFSETQRNKGNFPGRFSGRQFSNSRSEMNVSTLELGDSALYLCASALTGGIYEQYFGPGTRLTVT.

The chain recombines TRBV9 with TRBJ1-4, with D possibly TRBD1 on 5 matching bases. Per germline, CDR1 SGDLS and CDR2 YYNGEE. The germline V and J ends were trimmed by 1 base and 3 bases, with 10 bases remaining between them. CDR3 length: 15 residues. In DNA, the CDR3 is TGTGCCAGCAGCGTACCCAGGGCACCTAATGAAAAACTGTTTTTT. This encodes CASSVPRAPNEKLFF.

The chain recombines TRBV11-2 with TRBJ2-5, with a weak D call TRBD1 (6 bases). The CDR3 contains 18 residues. Trimming took 4 bases from V and 4 from J, leaving 25 bases between them. The germline V gene encodes CDR1 SGHAT and CDR2 FQNNGV. CDR3: CASSSSTGTHRTGETQYF. The CDR3 bases are TGTGCCAGCAGCTCTAGTACCGGGACACACAGAACAGGAGAGACCCAGTACTTC.

The gene calls are TRBV5-1 and TRBJ2-1, with TRBD2 identical over 9 bases. Losses at the gene ends were 3 bases for V and 9 bases for J; bases not matched to a gene: 16. The length of the CDR3 is 17 residues. In germline, CDR1 is SGHRS, CDR2 YFSETQ. The CDR3 region has the DNA TGCGCCAGCAGCTCGGGGCTAGCGGGACCCGAGGGAGGTGAGCAGTTCTTC. It codes for CASSSGLAGPEGGEQFF. The full variable domain, with the rest looked up from reference TRBV5-1 and TRBJ2-1, is KAGVTQTPRYLIKTRGQQVTLSCSPISGHRSVSWYQQTPGQGLQFLFEYFSETQRNKGNFPGRFSGRQFSNSRSEMNVSTLELGDSALYLCASSSGLAGPEGGEQFFGPGTRLTVL.

The genes are TRBV6-9 and TRBJ2-2, with D tentatively TRBD1 or TRBD2 (5 bases each). This CDR3 region has 18 residues. V was clipped by 7 bases and J by 0 bases, with 21 bases between them. The V gene's germline CDR1 is MNHGY and CDR2 SVAAGI. The CDR3: CASTDSAGWNANTGELFF. The CDR3 region has the DNA TGTGCCAGCACGGATAGCGCAGGGTGGAACGCGAACACCGGGGAGCTGTTTTTT.

With respect to this clone: Distinct nucleotide sequences in the sample also encode this CDR3. The rearrangement links TRBV28 to TRBJ2-1; D may be TRBD2 (5 bases). This CDR3 region has 12 residues. From germline, CDR1 is MDHEN and CDR2 SYDVKM. Trimming removed 3 bases from V and 6 bases from J, with 6 bases in between. CDR3 residues: CASSLSGNEQFF. DNA of the CDR3: TGTGCCAGCAGTTTGAGCGGCAATGAGCAGTTCTTC. The full variable domain, completed using reference TRBV28 and TRBJ2-1, is DVKVTQSSRYLVKRTGEKVFLECVQDMDHENMFWYRQDPGLGLRLIYFSYDVKMKEKGDIPEGYSVSREKKERFSLILESASTNQTSMYLCASSLSGNEQFFGPGTRLTVL.

As for this clone: The same CDR3 is also encoded by other DNA sequences in this sample. As DNA, the CDR3 is TGCGCCAGCAGCTTAGGGACTAGCGGGAGCTACGAGCAGTACTTC. Encoded protein: CASSLGTSGSYEQYF. The chain carries TRBV5-1 and TRBJ2-7; 14 bases line up with TRBD2. Germline V gives CDR1 SGHRS, CDR2 YFSETQ. The junction had 1 base not matched to a gene; V was cut back by 2 bases and J by 3 bases. The CDR3 length is 15 residues.

A remark on this clone: Other DNA sequences from this sample encode an identical CDR3 as well. This rearrangement joins TRBV19 to TRBJ2-1; D ambiguous. Trimming pared 2 bases from V and 3 bases from J, leaving 8 bases between. The CDR3 covers 14 residues. Germline V gene data show CDR1 as LNHDA and CDR2 as SQIVND (reference sequence). CDR3 DNA: TGTGCCAGTAGTATACTGGGCCTCTACAATGAGCAGTTCTTC. As protein: CASSILGLYNEQFF.

The V and J genes are TRBV6-6 and TRBJ1-3; D ambiguous. This CDR3 spans 15 amino acids. Trimming left V 2 bases short and J 0 bases short, with 8 bases between. Germline V gene data show CDR1 as MNHNY and CDR2 as SVGAGI (reference sequence). CDR3: CASSYAGSSGNTIYF. The CDR3 DNA is TGTGCCAGCAGTTACGCGGGGAGCTCTGGAAACACCATATATTTT.

The chain uses TRBV5-5 and TRBJ2-7; unclear D gene. With 4 bases removed from V and 2 bases from J, the gap between germline ends came to 13 bases. The CDR3 is 14 amino acids. From germline, CDR1 is SGHKS and CDR2 YYEKEE (reference sequence). CDR3 DNA sequence: TGTGCCAGCAGCCAACCCCCCAGTGCCTACGAGCAGTACTTC. Protein sequence: CASSQPPSAYEQYF.

J is TRBJ2-7 and V is TRBV5-4; D is perhaps TRBD2 (5 bases). Germline V CDR1 and CDR2: SGHNT, YYREEE (reference sequence). V was clipped by 1 base and J by 3 bases, with 17 bases between them. The length of the CDR3 is 16 residues. Written as DNA, the CDR3 is TGTGCCAGCAGCTTGCCCCGTCGAGGGATCGGCTACGAGCAGTACTTC. The encoded protein is CASSLPRRGIGYEQYF.

The V and J genes are TRBV28 and TRBJ1-1, with D unresolved. The ends were cut back, 5 bases at V and 10 bases at J, with 8 bases in the middle. From germline, CDR1 is MDHEN and CDR2 SYDVKM. This CDR3 comprises 10 residues. CDR3 nucleotides: TGTGCCAGCAGTGGCACGGCAGCTTTCTTT. Protein: CASSGTAAFF.

The chain joins TRBV10-2 to TRBJ2-5; no definite D call. V gave up 2 bases and J gave up 5 bases, with 9 bases separating them. CDR1 and CDR2 (germline): WSHSY, SAAADI. The CDR3 sequence is 13 residues long. DNA of the CDR3: TGCGCCAGCAGTGAGCTGTTCTGGGAGACCCAGTACTTC. Translating it yields CASSELFWETQYF.